Below are 8 T cell receptor beta chains sequenced from a single sample in a study of shared clonotypes between healthy human individuals (dated by TCRdb to 2020 to 2022). Library prep was done by the immunoSEQ multiplex PCR assay. TCRdb mirrors the immuneACCESS table, restricted to in-frame sequences. Some clones are absent from its copies; in checked studies, under half trace to an unresolved V gene, and the reason for the others is unknown. Counted in this sample were about 530,000 clones; about 96% of them appeared once. The ten most abundant clones make up 0.055% to 0.075% of the sample. The material sequenced was naive CD4+ T cells sorted from blood. The cell subset or site label, as the study defines it: CD45RA+ positively selected. The receptors originated from a young woman in good health.

The V call is TRBV28, the J call TRBJ2-7, with D uncertain. The germline gives CDR1 MDHEN, CDR2 SYDVKM. The CDR3 covers 13 residues. Trimming stripped 4 bases from V and 2 bases from J, with 9 bases between. In DNA form, the CDR3 reads TGTGCCAGCAGTTCCTCATGGCCCTACGAGCAGTACTTC. This sequence encodes CASSSSWPYEQYF.

CDR3 sequence: CASSSSGTGNYGYTF. CDR3 nucleotides: TGTGCCAGCAGTTCCTCCGGGACAGGCAACTATGGCTACACCTTC. The gene calls are TRBV28 and TRBJ1-2; 8 bases map to TRBD1. This CDR3 spans 15 amino acids. Germline V gene sequence: CDR1 MDHEN, CDR2 SYDVKM. Unmatched junction bases numbered 6, after V lost 4 bases and J lost 2 bases.

This CDR3 reads CASSIVGGYETQYF. The CDR3 coding sequence is TGTGCCAGTAGTATAGTTGGGGGATATGAGACCCAGTACTTC. The rearrangement joins TRBV19 to TRBJ2-5; D may match TRBD1 or TRBD2 (5 bases each). Germline V gene sequence: CDR1 LNHDA, CDR2 SQIVND (reference sequence). Trimming shortened V by 1 base and J by 5 bases, and 11 bases separated the two germline ends. The CDR3 consists of 14 residues.

The CDR3 loop is CASSVAFSYEQYF. As DNA, the CDR3 is TGTGCCAGTAGTGTGGCCTTCAGCTACGAGCAGTACTTC. The chain joins TRBV19 to TRBJ2-7; D unclear. CDR3 length: 13 amino acids. V was clipped by 5 bases and J by 3 bases, with 11 bases between them. CDR1 and CDR2 (germline): LNHDA, SQIVND (reference sequence).

The chain combines TRBV28 with TRBJ1-1, with D uncertain. Trimming shortened V by 2 bases and J by 5 bases, and 6 bases separated the two germline ends. Germline CDR1 and CDR2: MDHEN and SYDVKM. CDR3 length: 12 amino acids. As DNA, the CDR3 is TGTGCCAGCAGTTTAACACTGACTGAAGCTTTCTTT. This codes for CASSLTLTEAFF.

This clone was counted only a few times. The chain couples TRBV28 to TRBJ2-1; 7 bases agree with TRBD2. CDR1 and CDR2 (germline): MDHEN, SYDVKM. The CDR3 sequence is 14 residues long. J lost 5 bases, V lost 5 bases, and 6 bases had no gene match. CDR3 DNA: TGTGCCAGCAGTGGATGGCGGGGGAACAATGAGCAGTTCTTC. This encodes CASSGWRGNNEQFF. Full variable domain (remainder filled in from reference TRBV28 and TRBJ2-1): DVKVTQSSRYLVKRTGEKVFLECVQDMDHENMFWYRQDPGLGLRLIYFSYDVKMKEKGDIPEGYSVSREKKERFSLILESASTNQTSMYLCASSGWRGNNEQFFGPGTRLTVL.

The chain is built from TRBV28 and TRBJ1-2; D is unclear. Trimming took 2 bases from V and 8 from J, leaving 12 bases between them. Germline V gives CDR1 MDHEN, CDR2 SYDVKM. The CDR3 is 13 residues long. CDR3: CASSLDPVWGYTF. The CDR3, as DNA: TGTGCCAGCAGTTTAGATCCGGTGTGGGGCTACACCTTC.

The chain couples TRBV13 to TRBJ1-4; 7 bases line up with TRBD1. With V trimmed by 7 bases and J by 5 bases, 4 bases remained unmatched. Germline CDR1 reads PRHDT; CDR2 reads FYEKMQ (reference sequence). The CDR3 is 13 residues long. Here the CDR3 reads CASTSQGNEKLFF. CDR3 in DNA: TGTGCCAGCACCTCACAGGGGAATGAAAAACTGTTTTTT. Full variable domain (missing parts from reference TRBV13 and TRBJ1-4): AAGVIQSPRHLIKEKRETATLKCYPIPRHDTVYWYQQGPGQDPQFLISFYEKMQSDKGSIPDRFSAQQFSDYHSELNMSSLELGDSALYFCASTSQGNEKLFFGSGTQLSVL.